Below, 19 T cell receptor beta chains from the same sample are listed, as sequenced in a study of blood T cell repertoires in COVID-19. TCRdb keeps only in-frame clones here, not all; method: immunoSEQ multiplex PCR. This sample yields under 300,000 clones, of which 75% to 90% are seen a single time; 12% belongs to the top ten. Sequencing was done on a sample of peripheral blood. The receptors derive from an older woman with active or convalescent COVID-19.

The chain recombines TRBV14 with TRBJ1-3, with TRBD1 identical over 9 bases. CDR3 length: 19 residues. The J segment lost 0 bases and the V segment lost 2 bases, leaving 11 bases of the junction unmatched. Germline lookup yields CDR1 SGHDN and CDR2 FVKESK. The CDR3 reads CASSQTPGQGGLSGNTIYF. The CDR3 bases are TGTGCCAGCAGCCAAACCCCGGGACAGGGTGGACTCTCTGGAAACACCATATATTTT.

V usage is TRBV6-6 and J usage is TRBJ1-1; D uncertain. The CDR3 is 14 amino acids. V was clipped by 6 bases and J by 5 bases, with 16 bases between them. CDR1 is MNHNY and CDR2 is SVGAGI in the germline V gene (reference sequence). DNA of the CDR3: TGTGCCAGCAGGAACACCATCGGGGTGACTGAAGCTTTCTTT. It specifies CASRNTIGVTEAFF.

The CDR3 region has the DNA TGTGCCAGCAGCCCCGTCGGGACTATAACCTACAATGAGCAGTTCTTC. Amino acids: CASSPVGTITYNEQFF. The rearrangement links TRBV7-9 to TRBJ2-1, with 7 positions matching TRBD2. Germline-derived CDR1 and CDR2 are SEHNR and FQNEAQ (reference sequence). With V trimmed by 5 bases and J by 2 bases, 9 bases remained unmatched. The length of the CDR3 is 16 residues.

The gene calls are TRBV29-1 and TRBJ2-1, with 8 bases identical to TRBD1. Germline values: CDR1 SQVTM, CDR2 ANQGSEA. The ends lost 3 bases at V and 13 bases at J; junction bases unmatched: 11. The CDR3 runs to 13 residues. CDR3 sequence: CSVDGQGAFSQFF. CDR3 DNA sequence: TGCAGCGTTGATGGGCAGGGGGCGTTTTCTCAGTTCTTC.

This sequence joins TRBV9 and TRBJ2-3; 9 positions match TRBD2. The CDR3 sequence is 15 residues long. CDR1 SGDLS and CDR2 YYNGEE come from the germline V gene. Unmatched junction bases numbered 8, after V lost 6 bases and J lost 3 bases. The CDR3 nucleotides read TGTGCCAGCACCCCGACGACTAGCGGTACAGATACGCAGTATTTT. Translating gives CASTPTTSGTDTQYF.

There are a few counts of this clone. The V call is TRBV6-5, the J call TRBJ1-2, with a weak D call TRBD1 (6 bases). CDR1 is MNHEY and CDR2 is SVGAGI in the germline V gene. This CDR3 spans 15 amino acids. V lost 6 bases, J lost 4 bases, and 18 bases lay in between. The CDR3 is CASSPDSGSFYGYTF. CDR3 nucleotides: TGTGCCAGCAGCCCGGACAGCGGATCGTTCTATGGCTACACCTTC.

This clone was found a few times. The V call is TRBV2, the J call TRBJ1-6; TRBD1 is a possible D gene (5 bases). Trimming cost V 6 bases and J 10 bases, with 22 bases left between them. There are 16 residues in the CDR3. Per germline, CDR1 SNHLY and CDR2 FYNNEI. CDR3 nucleotide sequence: TGTGCCAGCAGCCTAACACCGACAGTGGACGGATCACCCCTCCACTTT. Translated, it gives CASSLTPTVDGSPLHF. Full variable domain (missing parts from reference TRBV2 and TRBJ1-6): EPEVTQTPSHQVTQMGQEVILRCVPISNHLYFYWYRQILGQKVEFLVSFYNNEISEKSEIFDDQFSVERPDGSNFTLKIRSTKLEDSAMYFCASSLTPTVDGSPLHFGNGTRLTVT.

This clone was seen only once. The chain couples TRBV3-1 (or the pseudogene TRBV3-2) to TRBJ2-7, with a weak D call TRBD1 (5 bases). V shed 1 base and J shed 2 bases, with 9 bases lying between them. There are 14 residues in the CDR3. From germline, CDR1 is LGHDT and CDR2 YNNKEL (reference sequence). The CDR3 nucleotides read TGTGCCAGCAGCCAAGGTAGACAGACCTACGAGCAGTACTTC. Translation gives CASSQGRQTYEQYF.

V usage is TRBV7-9 and J usage is TRBJ2-7, with D unclear. In germline, CDR1 is SEHNR, CDR2 FQNEAQ (reference sequence). CDR3 length: 11 residues. V lost 3 bases and J 7 bases, leaving 7 bases between the germline ends. CDR3 in DNA: TGTGCCAGCAGCTTGAGGTCGGAGCAGTACTTC. Translating gives CASSLRSEQYF.

The chain carries TRBV12-3 or TRBV12-4 and TRBJ2-1, with TRBD2 as a possible D gene (7 bases). Trimming stripped 8 bases from V and 10 bases from J, with 15 bases between. This CDR3 contains 12 residues. CDR3 sequence: CASWGGVGEQFF. The CDR3 DNA follows: TGTGCCAGCTGGGGGGGCGTAGGGGAGCAGTTCTTC.

This clone was found a few times. The CDR3 DNA follows: TGTGCCAGTAGTAGGACAGGGGGCGCTTCTGGGGCCAACGTCCTGACTTTC. Encoded protein: CASSRTGGASGANVLTF. This sequence joins TRBV19 and TRBJ2-6, with TRBD1 matching over 11 bases. The germline CDR1 and CDR2 sequences are LNHDA and SQIVND (reference sequence). The CDR3 has 17 amino acids. After removal of 4 bases from V and 1 base from J, the junction contained 3 bases not matched to a gene. Variable domain in full (rest from reference TRBV19 and TRBJ2-6): DGGITQSPKYLFRKEGQNVTLSCEQNLNHDAMYWYRQDPGQGLRLIYYSQIVNDFQKGDIAEGYSVSREKKESFPLTVTSAQKNPTAFYLCASSRTGGASGANVLTFGAGSRLTVL.

This clone has more than one count but fewer than ten. This CDR3 reads CASSQGQSNQPQHF. CDR3 nucleotides: TGTGCCAGCAGCCAAGGACAGAGCAATCAGCCCCAGCATTTT. The chain joins TRBV3-1 (or the pseudogene TRBV3-2) to TRBJ1-5; D is perhaps TRBD1 (5 bases). CDR1 and CDR2 from the germline V gene are LGHDT and YNNKEL (reference sequence). V was cut by 1 base and J by 1 base, with 5 bases left in between. The CDR3 runs to 14 residues.

The chain uses TRBV5-4 and TRBJ2-5, with TRBD2 matching over 8 bases. From germline, CDR1 is SGHNT and CDR2 YYREEE (reference sequence). The CDR3 runs to 15 residues. With V trimmed by 4 bases and J by 5 bases, 10 bases remained unmatched. The CDR3 here is CASSPRGRGVETQYF. The CDR3 DNA reads as TGTGCCAGCAGCCCCCGGGGGCGGGGGGTCGAGACCCAGTACTTC. The full variable domain, in which reference TRBV5-4 and TRBJ2-5 provide the parts outside the CDR3, is ETGVTQSPTHLIKTRGQQVTLRCSSQSGHNTVSWYQQALGQGPQFIFQYYREEENGRGNFPPRFSGLQFPNYSSELNVNALELDDSALYLCASSPRGRGVETQYFGPGTRLLVL.

V gene TRBV10-3 combines with J gene TRBJ1-4; 9 bases fit TRBD1. CDR1 and CDR2 (germline): ENHRY, SYGVKD. The CDR3 runs to 15 residues. V lost 4 bases, J lost 5 bases, and 5 bases stayed unmatched. The CDR3 sequence is CAISASDRGNEKLFF. The CDR3 DNA follows: TGTGCCATCAGTGCATCGGACAGGGGAAATGAAAAACTGTTTTTT.

This clone has a handful of counts. V gene TRBV9 combines with J gene TRBJ1-1; a weak D match, TRBD1 (6 bases). Trimming took 4 bases from V and 0 from J, leaving 16 bases between them. Per germline, CDR1 SGDLS and CDR2 YYNGEE. The CDR3 is 16 amino acids. The CDR3 region is CASSPGGALLNTEAFF. CDR3 nucleotides: TGTGCCAGCAGCCCTGGGGGCGCACTATTGAACACTGAAGCTTTCTTT.

This chain connects TRBV12-2 to TRBJ1-5; TRBD1 reflects the table's D call only, with no check against the DNA. TRBV12-2 is given as a pseudogene. The CDR3 is 20 amino acids. This chain's CDR3 is CASRNYIQGADSLSNQPQHF. The CDR3 region has the DNA TGTGCAAGTCGAAACTACATACAGGGGGCCGATTCCTTAAGCAATCAGCCCCAGCATTTT.

This chain links TRBV2 with TRBJ1-1; possible D gene TRBD1, 6 bases. The germline V gene has CDR1 SNHLY and CDR2 FYNNEI. The CDR3 covers 14 residues. V lost 4 bases and J lost 1, with 10 bases in between. The CDR3 coding sequence is TGTGCCAGCAGTGTGGCAGGGGAGAACACTGAAGCTTTCTTT. This encodes CASSVAGENTEAFF.

The gene calls are TRBV7-3 and TRBJ2-5, with D possibly TRBD1 on 5 matching bases. Deletions cut 2 bases from V and 4 bases from J, with 17 bases between. Germline V gene lookup returns CDR1 SGHTA and CDR2 FQGTGA. This CDR3 is 16 amino acids long. In nucleotides, the CDR3 is TGTGCCAGCAGCTTAGGTCCAGGGTTGTCGGTAGAGACCCAGTACTTC. It translates to CASSLGPGLSVETQYF.

This clone was picked up one time. The V call is TRBV9, the J call TRBJ2-3, with 13 bases lining up with TRBD2. Germline lookup yields CDR1 SGDLS and CDR2 YYNGEE. The CDR3 consists of 16 residues. The junction had 5 bases not matched to a gene; V was cut back by 3 bases and J by 4 bases. DNA of the CDR3: TGTGCCAGCAGCGCAATACTAGCGGGGGGGCCAGATACGCAGTATTTT. It specifies CASSAILAGGPDTQYF. The complete variable domain, with remaining parts taken from reference TRBV9 and TRBJ2-3, reads DSGVTQTPKHLITATGQRVTLRCSPRSGDLSVYWYQQSLDQGLQFLIQYYNGEERAKGNILERFSAQQFPDLHSELNLSSLELGDSALYFCASSAILAGGPDTQYFGPGTRLTVL.